The TCR beta chain under discussion was sequenced for a study of Tregs in tolerant kidney transplant recipients. Whole-study results and caveats: Some patients' samples used different primers over time, so nucleotide sequences weren't comparable. Activated donor B cell expansion appeared to reveal the most relevant donor-specific TCRbeta repertoire.

Some clones are missing from TCRdb's copy, which holds only in-frame ones; the method was immunoSEQ multiplex PCR. The sample has 60,000 to 70,000 clones, about nine tenths seen once. Unstimulated regulatory T cells (CD4+CD25+CD127-), CD4+CD25- non-regulatory cells, CD4 and CD8 cells were FACS-sorted from thawed PBMCs. This clone has more than one count but fewer than ten. Its cognate antigen is unknown. The CDR3 totals 14 residues. Looked up from germline, CDR1 is MRHNA and CDR2 is SNTAGT. V lost 4 bases and J lost 5, with 12 bases in between. The sample was CD8+ T cells from blood, taken before the transplant. The TCR originated in a human donor who received a combined kidney and bone marrow transplant. This chain uses TRBV6-4 with TRBJ2-1; possible D gene TRBD2, 5 bases. The CDR3 sequence: CASSAGLEDNEQFF. CDR3 coding DNA: TGTGCCAGCAGTGCCGGACTCGAGGACAATGAGCAGTTCTTC.